Below, 18 T cell receptor beta chains from the same sample are listed, as sequenced in a study of post-analysis software for immune sequencing data. TCR beta libraries were prepared from cDNA with unique molecular identifiers. TCRdb fed the PCR reads into MiXCR, producing one record per CDR3 protein. The sample yields around 190,000 distinct CDR3 sequences, roughly 28% seen once. Points from the study as a whole: Elevated frequency relative to controls characterized four or five TRBV segments in patients, TRBV5-6, TRBV5-1 and TRBV20-1 among them.

No antigen has been identified for these receptors. The material sequenced was blood. The receptors shown here come from a girl under 18 with multiple sclerosis.

The rearrangement joins TRBV6-2 or TRBV6-3 to TRBJ1-2; 8 bases map to TRBD1. Trimming removed 5 bases from V and 6 bases from J; junction bases left unmatched: 5. Germline V CDR1 and CDR2: MNHEY, SVGEGT. This CDR3 spans 13 amino acids. The CDR3 region is CASSQAGGDGYTF. The CDR3 DNA sequence: TGTGCCAGCAGTCAGGCAGGGGGCGATGGCTACACCTTC.

This clonotype came up many times. The chain recombines TRBV6-5 with TRBJ1-1; TRBD1 matches 8 bases. CDR1 MNHEY and CDR2 SVGAGI come from the germline V gene. V shed 6 bases, J shed 4 bases, and the junction held 4 bases outside the gene matches. This CDR3 contains 13 residues. CDR3 coding DNA: TGTGCCAGCAGCCAGGGGGCCGGCACTGAAGCTTTCTTT. As protein: CASSQGAGTEAFF.

The chain combines TRBV25-1 with TRBJ1-2; TRBD1 aligns across 8 bases. The CDR3 is 13 amino acids. CDR1 MGHDK and CDR2 SYGVNS come from the germline V gene. V shed 4 bases and J 8 bases; nucleotides not matched to a gene: 6. DNA of the CDR3: TGTGCCAGCAGTGCCAGGGGGCGGCGAGGCTACACCTTC. Protein product: CASSARGRRGYTF.

To note about this clonotype: This clone may be a read error of a much larger clone one base away. This chain joins TRBV29-1 and TRBJ2-7; D may be TRBD1 or TRBD2 (6 bases each). The last part of the DNA fits TRBJ2-5 better; the J call may be wrong. The CDR3 sequence is 18 residues long. CDR1 SQVTM and CDR2 ANQGSEA come from the germline V gene. CDR3 loop: CSVNSGAIVLGGDETQYF. CDR3 sequence (DNA): TGCAGCGTTAATTCAGGGGCAATCGTTCTGGGGGGAGACGAGACCCAGTACTTC.

This clonotype was seen a few times. CDR3 in amino acids: CASSDDGTAYEQYF. Here the CDR3 DNA reads TGTGCCAGCAGCGACGACGGGACTGCCTACGAGCAGTACTTC. This chain links TRBV7-9 with TRBJ2-7; D is possibly TRBD2 (6 bases). Deletions cut 5 bases from V and 2 bases from J, with 13 bases between. Germline-derived CDR1 and CDR2 are SEHNR and FQNEAQ (reference sequence). The CDR3 is 14 amino acids. The full variable domain, in which reference TRBV7-9 and TRBJ2-7 provide the parts outside the CDR3, is DTGVSQNPRHKITKRGQNVTFRCDPISEHNRLYWYRQTLGQGPEFLTYFQNEAQLEKSRLLSDRFSAERPKGSFSTLEIQRTEQGDSAMYLCASSDDGTAYEQYFGPGTRLTVT.

Ten or more counts support this clonotype. This sequence joins TRBV6-5 and TRBJ1-1; TRBD1 matches 11 bases. CDR1 is MNHEY, CDR2 SVGAGI, per germline. The CDR3 has 15 amino acids. V lost 6 bases, J lost 4 bases, and 7 bases stayed unmatched. In DNA, the CDR3 is TGTGCCAGCAGCCCTCCGGGGACAGGGGGCACTGAAGCTTTCTTT. This sequence encodes CASSPPGTGGTEAFF.

This clonotype was seen a handful of times. DNA for the CDR3: TGCGCCAGCAGCTTGGTTGCTAGCGGGAACAATGAGCAGTTCTTC. It yields the protein CASSLVASGNNEQFF. The chain uses TRBV5-1 and TRBJ2-1; TRBD2 aligns across 9 bases. With 0 bases clipped from V and 5 bases from J, the junction kept 3 bases outside the gene matches. Per germline, CDR1 SGHRS and CDR2 YFSETQ. The CDR3 length is 15 residues.

This clonotype was seen a few times. The gene calls are TRBV25-1 and TRBJ1-1, with D unclear. Trimming took 7 bases from V and 0 from J, leaving 9 bases between them. The CDR3 extends over 13 amino acids. Germline CDR1 is MGHDK and CDR2 is SYGVNS. Written as DNA, the CDR3 is TGTGCCAGCACAGAGAACATGAACACTGAAGCTTTCTTT. It encodes CASTENMNTEAFF.

About this clonotype: One end of the junction does not line up with germline, which may come from a read error. This rearrangement joins TRBV7-9 to TRBJ2-7; TRBD2 agrees at 7 bases. The germline gives CDR1 SEHNR, CDR2 FQNEAQ (reference sequence). This CDR3 region has 14 residues. For the CDR3, the DNA is TGTGCCAACAGCTTAGGGAGGGAGTTCCACGAGCAGTACTTC. It translates to CANSLGREFHEQYF.

The sample holds many counts of this clonotype. This chain links TRBV10-2 with TRBJ2-3, with 8 nucleotides matching TRBD2. Trimming took 8 bases from V and 3 from J; bases not matched to a gene: 4. This CDR3 region has 13 residues. Germline CDR1 is WSHSY and CDR2 is SAAADI. The CDR3 reads CASRGGGTDTQYF. The CDR3 nucleotides read TGCGCCAGCCGGGGGGGCGGAACAGATACGCAGTATTTT.

This clonotype was seen at least ten times. The chain employs TRBV20-1 and TRBJ2-5; D unclear. The V end was cut by 3 bases, the J end by 5 bases, with 13 bases between. The length of the CDR3 is 13 residues. Germline-derived CDR1 and CDR2 are DFQATT and SNEGSKA (reference sequence). In DNA form, the CDR3 reads TGCAGTGCTAGGGACCGTGGGGTCGAGACCCAGTACTTC. This codes for CSARDRGVETQYF.

This clonotype has only a few counts. It may be a read error: a sequence one base away is much more abundant. This chain uses TRBV29-1 with TRBJ2-3; 8 nucleotides align to TRBD1. With 7 bases clipped from V and 4 bases from J, the junction kept 7 bases outside the gene matches. Looked up from germline, CDR1 is SQVTM and CDR2 is ANQGSEA. This CDR3 spans 13 amino acids. CDR3 residues: CSGGQGSADTQYF. Here the CDR3 DNA reads TGCAGCGGTGGACAGGGTAGCGCAGATACGCAGTATTTT.

J is TRBJ2-3 and V is TRBV6-6, with 8 bases that match TRBD2. The CDR3 runs to 16 residues. J was trimmed by 3 bases and V by 4 bases; bases with no gene match: 9. The germline CDR1 and CDR2 sequences are MNHNY and SVGAGI (reference sequence). CDR3 DNA: TGTGCCAGCAGTTCGATGACCGGGGGGGATACAGATACGCAGTATTTT. Its protein is CASSSMTGGDTDTQYF.

The chain couples TRBV18 to TRBJ2-1; weak D call: TRBD2 (7 bases). Germline V gene data show CDR1 as KGHSH and CDR2 as LQKENI. V lost 2 bases, J lost 1 base, and 9 bases lay in between. The CDR3 has 15 residues. The CDR3 DNA reads as TGTGCCAGCTCACCAGGGGGGGCTTCCTACAATGAGCAGTTCTTC. Translated: CASSPGGASYNEQFF.

The chain uses TRBV5-1 and TRBJ2-1, with D maybe TRBD2 (6 bases). The CDR3 has 16 residues. The V gene lost 0 bases and the J gene lost 3 bases, with 13 bases spanning the gap. Looked up from germline, CDR1 is SGHRS and CDR2 is YFSETQ. Here the CDR3 DNA reads TGCGCCAGCAGCTTGGGGGCGGGGTCCCGCTACAATGAGCAGTTCTTC. This codes for CASSLGAGSRYNEQFF.

This clonotype was seen just once. This could be a read error, since a much larger clone is one nucleotide away. V and J are TRBV3-1 and TRBJ2-5, with D perhaps TRBD1 or TRBD2 (6 bases each). With the DNA end fitting TRBJ2-7 better, the J assignment may be wrong. CDR3 length equals 14 residues. Germline CDR1 reads LGHDT; CDR2 reads YNNKEL (reference sequence). The CDR3 DNA reads as TGTGCCAGCAGCCCCCCCGGGGGCGGTTGCGAGCAGTACTTC. Translated: CASSPPGGGCEQYF.

On this clonotype: This sequence may be a read error, since a much larger clone differs from it by one base. The V gene is TRBV6-5, the J gene TRBJ1-2; TRBD1 agrees at 10 bases. CDR1 and CDR2 from the germline V gene are MNHEY and SVGAGI. The CDR3 runs to 14 residues. CDR3 sequence reads: CASSRDRGGYGCTF. CDR3 nucleotide sequence: TGTGCCAGCAGTCGGGACAGGGGAGGCTATGGCTGCACCTTC.

This clonotype was found many times. The CDR3 bases are TGTGCCAGCAGCGGGAGGAACTCCTACGAGCAGTACTTC. Translated, it gives CASSGRNSYEQYF. The V call is TRBV6-5, the J call TRBJ2-7, with 7 nucleotides matching TRBD2. J gave up 0 bases and V 6 bases, and 2 bases lay outside the gene matches. Germline-derived CDR1 and CDR2 are MNHEY and SVGAGI. CDR3 length: 13 residues.